The rows below give T cell receptor beta chains drawn from one sample of a study of shared clonotypes between healthy human individuals. Only in-frame clones appear in the TCRdb table, and some are missing; sequencing was by immunoSEQ multiplex PCR. The repertoire holds 2,500,000 or so clones, with more than 90% as singletons. The sequenced sample consisted of naive CD4+ T cells sorted from blood. Receptors originate from a man in his late teens or twenties in good health. Both conserved end residues are trimmed from each CDR3. Size is omitted from some rows. Given values are once, few, many or a class for expanded clones.

TRBJ1-6 TRBV18 once ASSLERQGGNSPLH
TRBJ1-5 TRBV19 . ASSMGAGGAYSNQPQH
TRBJ1-2 TRBV19 once ASSIDGGAGDGYT
TRBJ1-6 TRBV27 few ASSLLTDNSPLH
TRBJ2-5 TRBV5-1 . ASSSGGQGLRETQY
TRBJ2-5 TRBV6-5 . ASRKLGTAIKTQY
TRBJ2-7 TRBV10-3 . AISESPTYEQY
TRBJ2-7 TRBV4-3 . ASSQLLAGGYEQY
TRBJ2-1 TRBV5-4 . ASSFIAGEQF
TRBJ2-7 TRBV18 . ASSPPGQESSYEQY
. TRBV30 . AWTGWAHYEQY
TRBJ2-2 TRBV9 . ASSVGAGGNTGELF
TRBJ2-6 TRBV15 . ATSRQAGGPGANVLT
TRBJ2-3 TRBV5-1 . ASSTGLAGVTDTQY
TRBJ2-7 TRBV19 . ASSIPGRFYEQY
TRBJ1-2 TRBV5-1 . ASTQRTGPASNYGYT
TRBJ1-4 TRBV25-1 . ASSPPLGAPNEKLF
TRBJ2-1 TRBV28 . ASSPTGTVNF
TRBJ2-1 TRBV27 . ASSITSGPYNEQF
TRBJ1-4 TRBV2 . ASNNRGPLDEKLF
TRBJ1-2 TRBV6-5 . ASRIRMGTYGYT
TRBJ2-5 TRBV18 . ASSPSGPETQY
TRBJ1-6 TRBV7-2 . ASSFGGSSYNSPLH
TRBJ2-2 TRBV2 once ASSGQGGSGELF
TRBJ2-1 TRBV18 . ASSPPGLAGGDEQF
TRBJ2-4 TRBV6-9 few ASTSGLAVAKNIQY
TRBJ1-5 TRBV30 . AWSLGGNQPQH
TRBJ2-5 TRBV4-1 . ASSLGVVETQY
TRBJ2-3 TRBV5-1 . ASSGASTDTQY
TRBJ1-2 TRBV5-4 . ASRFGQDVNYGYT
TRBJ1-1 TRBV7-9 . ASSLGPKNTEAF
TRBJ2-1 TRBV11-3 . ASSLGQSYNEQF
TRBJ1-5 TRBV4-1 . ASSKIGAAESNQPQH
TRBJ1-2 TRBV6-1 once ASSEEGTGPNYGYT
TRBJ2-5 TRBV19 . ASSIVQGQETQY
TRBJ2-1 TRBV10-3 once AISEYGWGNEQF
TRBJ1-3 TRBV5-1 . ASSLGGVNSGNTIY
TRBJ2-7 TRBV29-1 . SAQTGGPNHEQY
TRBJ2-2 TRBV18 . ASSPSTRDTYTGELF
TRBJ1-4 TRBV25-1 few ASALGDRGEKLF
TRBJ2-5 TRBV4-3 once ASSQRGLADQETQY
TRBJ2-4 TRBV9 . ASSVVAGGIQY
TRBJ2-1 TRBV5-1 . ASSLDAPAKPYNEQF
TRBJ2-3 TRBV5-1 . ASSINPSGSGTDTQY
TRBJ1-5 TRBV10-2 . ASRPYYRDGSNQPQH
TRBJ2-7 TRBV6-5 . ASEGTGGVYEQY
TRBJ2-5 TRBV9 . ASSGTGTSGQETQY
TRBJ1-1 TRBV7-9 . ASSPRQGMNTEAF
TRBJ1-5 TRBV28 . ASSSGQGRNQPQH
TRBJ1-3 TRBV10-3 . AISESSSGNTIY